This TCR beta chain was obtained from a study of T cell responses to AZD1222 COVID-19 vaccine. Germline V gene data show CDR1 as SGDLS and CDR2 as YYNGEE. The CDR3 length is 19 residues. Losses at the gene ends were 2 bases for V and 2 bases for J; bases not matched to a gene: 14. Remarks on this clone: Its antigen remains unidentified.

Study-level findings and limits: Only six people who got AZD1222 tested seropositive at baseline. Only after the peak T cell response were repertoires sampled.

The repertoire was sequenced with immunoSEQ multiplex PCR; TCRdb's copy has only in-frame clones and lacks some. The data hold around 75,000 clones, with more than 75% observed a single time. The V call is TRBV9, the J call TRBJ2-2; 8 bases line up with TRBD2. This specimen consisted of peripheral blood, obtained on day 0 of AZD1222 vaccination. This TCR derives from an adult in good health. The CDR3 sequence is CASSVLAGGKTPNTGELFF. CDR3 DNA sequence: TGTGCCAGCAGCGTGCTAGCGGGCGGGAAGACACCCAACACCGGGGAGCTGTTTTTT.